Sequencing of this TCR beta chain was carried out in a study of control samples from healthy donors and cancer patients. Germline V gene lookup returns CDR1 SGHTA and CDR2 FQGNSA. The V and J ends lost 7 bases and 12 bases respectively, with 19 bases between them. The CDR3 has 13 amino acids. Generated by immunoSEQ multiplex PCR, the TCRdb table keeps only in-frame clones and is missing some. The repertoire holds about 68,000 clones, 75% to 85% seen once, with about a sixth in the top ten. Sequences were obtained from blood. This receptor was identified in a man aged 60-69 years in good health. The chain recombines TRBV7-2 with TRBJ2-1, with D unresolved. The DNA of the CDR3 is TGTGCCAGCAACATAAACCGCGGTGACGGGCAGTTCTTC. Encoded protein: CASNINRGDGQFF.